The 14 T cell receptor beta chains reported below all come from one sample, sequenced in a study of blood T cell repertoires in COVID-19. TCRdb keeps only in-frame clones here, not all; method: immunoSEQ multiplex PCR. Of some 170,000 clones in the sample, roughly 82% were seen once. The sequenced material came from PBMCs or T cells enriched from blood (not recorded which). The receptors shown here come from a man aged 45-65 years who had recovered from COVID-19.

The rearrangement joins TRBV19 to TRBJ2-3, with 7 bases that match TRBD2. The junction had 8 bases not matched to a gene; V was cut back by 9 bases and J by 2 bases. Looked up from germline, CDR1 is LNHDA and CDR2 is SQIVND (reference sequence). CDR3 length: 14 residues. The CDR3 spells CASHRGGFTDTQYF. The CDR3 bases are TGTGCCAGCCACCGCGGGGGATTCACAGATACGCAGTATTTT.

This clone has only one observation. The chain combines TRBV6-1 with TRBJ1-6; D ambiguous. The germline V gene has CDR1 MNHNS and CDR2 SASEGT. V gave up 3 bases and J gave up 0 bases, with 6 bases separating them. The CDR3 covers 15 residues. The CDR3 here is CASSEASSYNSPLHF. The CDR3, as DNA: TGTGCCAGCAGTGAGGCTAGCTCCTATAATTCACCCCTCCACTTT.

CDR3 sequence: CASTSDRGQRGYTF. The CDR3 coding sequence is TGTGCCAGCACTTCGGACAGGGGGCAGCGTGGCTACACCTTC. The chain couples TRBV2 to TRBJ1-2; 11 bases are shared with TRBD1. V shed 7 bases and J 7 bases; nucleotides not matched to a gene: 8. The germline V gene encodes CDR1 SNHLY and CDR2 FYNNEI. CDR3 length: 14 amino acids. The whole variable domain, remainder taken from reference TRBV2 and TRBJ1-2, is EPEVTQTPSHQVTQMGQEVILRCVPISNHLYFYWYRQILGQKVEFLVSFYNNEISEKSEIFDDQFSVERPDGSNFTLKIRSTKLEDSAMYFCASTSDRGQRGYTFGSGTRLTVV.

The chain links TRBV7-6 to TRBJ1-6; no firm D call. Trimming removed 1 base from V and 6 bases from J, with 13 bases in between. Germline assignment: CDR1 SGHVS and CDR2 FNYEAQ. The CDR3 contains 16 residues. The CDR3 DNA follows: TGTGCCAGCAGCTTAGGTGGGAGGGTTGGTAATTCACCCCTCCACTTT. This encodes CASSLGGRVGNSPLHF.

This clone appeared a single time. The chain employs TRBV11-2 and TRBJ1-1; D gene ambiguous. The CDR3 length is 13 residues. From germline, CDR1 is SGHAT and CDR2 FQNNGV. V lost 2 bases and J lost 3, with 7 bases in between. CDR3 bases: TGTGCCAGCAGCTTACGGGAGGACACTGAAGCTTTCTTT. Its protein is CASSLREDTEAFF.

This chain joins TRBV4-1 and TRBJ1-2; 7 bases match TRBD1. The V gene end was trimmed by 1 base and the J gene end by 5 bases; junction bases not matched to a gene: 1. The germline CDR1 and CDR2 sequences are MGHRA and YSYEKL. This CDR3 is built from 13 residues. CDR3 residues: CASSQGTGYGYTF. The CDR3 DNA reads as TGCGCCAGCAGCCAAGGGACAGGATATGGCTACACCTTC.

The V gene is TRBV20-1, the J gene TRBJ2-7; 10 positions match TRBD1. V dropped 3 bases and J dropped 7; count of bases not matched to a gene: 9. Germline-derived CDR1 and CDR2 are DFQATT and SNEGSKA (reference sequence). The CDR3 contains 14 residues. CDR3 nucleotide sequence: TGCAGTGCTAGTCGGGACAGGGGATTTGGGGAGCAGTACTTC. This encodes CSASRDRGFGEQYF.

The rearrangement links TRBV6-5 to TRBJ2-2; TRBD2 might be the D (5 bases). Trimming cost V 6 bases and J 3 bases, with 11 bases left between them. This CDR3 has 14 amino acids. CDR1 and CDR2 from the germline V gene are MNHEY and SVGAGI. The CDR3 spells CASRTGIYTGELFF. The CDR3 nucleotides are TGTGCCAGCAGGACCGGGATATACACCGGGGAGCTGTTTTTT.

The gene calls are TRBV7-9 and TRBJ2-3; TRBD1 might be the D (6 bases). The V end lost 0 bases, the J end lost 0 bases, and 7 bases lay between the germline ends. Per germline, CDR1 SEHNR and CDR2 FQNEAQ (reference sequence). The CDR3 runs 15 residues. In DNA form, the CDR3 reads TGTGCCAGCAGCTTAGCGGGGGCCAGCACAGATACGCAGTATTTT. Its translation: CASSLAGASTDTQYF.

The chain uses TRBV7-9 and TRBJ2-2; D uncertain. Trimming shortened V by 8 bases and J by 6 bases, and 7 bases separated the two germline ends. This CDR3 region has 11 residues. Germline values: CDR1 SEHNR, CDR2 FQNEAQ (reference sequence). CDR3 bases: TGTGCCAGCCGGTACTCCGGGGAGCTGTTTTTT. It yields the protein CASRYSGELFF. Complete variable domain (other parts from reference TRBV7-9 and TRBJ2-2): DTGVSQNPRHKITKRGQNVTFRCDPISEHNRLYWYRQTLGQGPEFLTYFQNEAQLEKSRLLSDRFSAERPKGSFSTLEIQRTEQGDSAMYLCASRYSGELFFGEGSRLTVL.

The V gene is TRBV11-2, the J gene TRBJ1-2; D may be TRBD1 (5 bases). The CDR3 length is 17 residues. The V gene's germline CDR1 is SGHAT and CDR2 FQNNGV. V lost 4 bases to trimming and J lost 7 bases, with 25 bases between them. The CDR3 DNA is TGTGCCAGCAGCTCAAGGCGGGGGAGTCCAGGCACGGGTGGCTACACCTTC. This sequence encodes CASSSRRGSPGTGGYTF.

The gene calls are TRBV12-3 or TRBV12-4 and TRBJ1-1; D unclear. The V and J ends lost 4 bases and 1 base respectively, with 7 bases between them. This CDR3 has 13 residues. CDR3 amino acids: CASSSTPNTEAFF. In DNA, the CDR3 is TGTGCCAGCAGTTCTACCCCGAACACTGAAGCTTTCTTT.

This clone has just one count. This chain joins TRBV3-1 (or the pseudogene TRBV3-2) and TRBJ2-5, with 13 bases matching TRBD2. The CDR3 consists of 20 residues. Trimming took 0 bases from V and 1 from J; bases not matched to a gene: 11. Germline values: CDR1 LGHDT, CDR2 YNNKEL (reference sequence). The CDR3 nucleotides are TGTGCCAGCAGCCAAGATTCCCCACGACTAGCGGGGGGTCCCCAAGAGACCCAGTACTTC. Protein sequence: CASSQDSPRLAGGPQETQYF.

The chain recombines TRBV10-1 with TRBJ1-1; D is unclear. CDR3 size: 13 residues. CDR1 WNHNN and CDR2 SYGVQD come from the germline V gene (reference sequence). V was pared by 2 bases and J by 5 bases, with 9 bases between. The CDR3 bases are TGCGCCAGCAGTGAGAAATCGGGAACTGAAGCTTTCTTT. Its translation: CASSEKSGTEAFF.